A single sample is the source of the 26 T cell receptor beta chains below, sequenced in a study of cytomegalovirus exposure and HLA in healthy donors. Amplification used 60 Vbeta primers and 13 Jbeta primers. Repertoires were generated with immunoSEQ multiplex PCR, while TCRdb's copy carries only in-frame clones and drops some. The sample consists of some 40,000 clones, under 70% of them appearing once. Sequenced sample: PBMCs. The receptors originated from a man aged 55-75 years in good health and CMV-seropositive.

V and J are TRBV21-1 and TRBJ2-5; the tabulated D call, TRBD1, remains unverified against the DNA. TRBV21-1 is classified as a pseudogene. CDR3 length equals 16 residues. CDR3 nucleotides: TGTGCCAGCAGCGAGGGGGCAGTAAGATTAAAAGAGACCCAGTACTTC. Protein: CASSEGAVRLKETQYF.

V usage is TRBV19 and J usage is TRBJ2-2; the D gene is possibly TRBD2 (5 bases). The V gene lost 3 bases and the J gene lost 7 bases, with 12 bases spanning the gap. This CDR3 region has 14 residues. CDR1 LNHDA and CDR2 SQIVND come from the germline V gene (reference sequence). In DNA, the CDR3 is TGTGCCAGTAGTATCCGACGGGATTACGGGGAGCTGTTTTTT. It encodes CASSIRRDYGELFF. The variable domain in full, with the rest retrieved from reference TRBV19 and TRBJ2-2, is DGGITQSPKYLFRKEGQNVTLSCEQNLNHDAMYWYRQDPGQGLRLIYYSQIVNDFQKGDIAEGYSVSREKKESFPLTVTSAQKNPTAFYLCASSIRRDYGELFFGEGSRLTVL.

Here the CDR3 reads CASSSGQATSSGNTIYF. The CDR3, as DNA: TGTGCCAGCAGCTCCGGACAGGCAACATCCTCTGGAAACACCATATATTTT. The rearrangement joins TRBV7-9 to TRBJ1-3, with 7 bases lining up with TRBD1. The CDR3 extends over 17 amino acids. V lost 4 bases to trimming and J lost 0 bases; unmatched junction nucleotides: 9. Germline CDR1 reads SEHNR; CDR2 reads FQNEAQ (reference sequence).

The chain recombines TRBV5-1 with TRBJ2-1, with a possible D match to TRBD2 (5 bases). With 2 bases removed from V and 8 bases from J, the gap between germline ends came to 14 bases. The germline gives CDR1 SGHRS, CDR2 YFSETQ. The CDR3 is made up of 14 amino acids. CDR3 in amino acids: CASSLGSTRDEQFF. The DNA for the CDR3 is TGCGCCAGCAGCTTAGGTTCAACGCGGGATGAGCAGTTCTTC.

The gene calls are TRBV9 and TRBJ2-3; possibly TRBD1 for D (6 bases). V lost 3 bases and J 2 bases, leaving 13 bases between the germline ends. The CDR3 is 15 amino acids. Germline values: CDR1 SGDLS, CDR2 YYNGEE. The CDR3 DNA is TGTGCCAGCAGCGCACAGGGAATTTTCACAGATACGCAGTATTTT. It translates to CASSAQGIFTDTQYF. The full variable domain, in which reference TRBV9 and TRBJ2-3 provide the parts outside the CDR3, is DSGVTQTPKHLITATGQRVTLRCSPRSGDLSVYWYQQSLDQGLQFLIQYYNGEERAKGNILERFSAQQFPDLHSELNLSSLELGDSALYFCASSAQGIFTDTQYFGPGTRLTVL.

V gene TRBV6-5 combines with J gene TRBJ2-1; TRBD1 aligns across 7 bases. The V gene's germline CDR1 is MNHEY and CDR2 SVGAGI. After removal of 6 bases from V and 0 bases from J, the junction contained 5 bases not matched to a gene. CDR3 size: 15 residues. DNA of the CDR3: TGTGCCAGCAGGCCGGACAGGAGCTCCTACAATGAGCAGTTCTTC. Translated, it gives CASRPDRSSYNEQFF.

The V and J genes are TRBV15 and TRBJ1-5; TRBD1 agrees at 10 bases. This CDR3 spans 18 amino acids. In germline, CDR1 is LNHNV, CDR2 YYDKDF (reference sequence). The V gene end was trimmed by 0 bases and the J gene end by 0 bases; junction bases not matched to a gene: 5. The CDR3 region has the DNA TGTGCCACCAGCAGAGATCGGGACAGGGGTTATAGCAATCAGCCCCAGCATTTT. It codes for CATSRDRDRGYSNQPQHF. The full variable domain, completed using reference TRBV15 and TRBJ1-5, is DAMVIQNPRYQVTQFGKPVTLSCSQTLNHNVMYWYQQKSSQAPKLLFHYYDKDFNNEADTPDNFQSRRPNTSFCFLDIRSPGLGDTAMYLCATSRDRDRGYSNQPQHFGDGTRLSIL.

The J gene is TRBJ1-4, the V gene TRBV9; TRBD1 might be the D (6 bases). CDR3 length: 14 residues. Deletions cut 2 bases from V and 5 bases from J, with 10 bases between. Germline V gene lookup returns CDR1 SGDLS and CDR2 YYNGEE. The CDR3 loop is CASSVGTRNEKLFF. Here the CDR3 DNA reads TGTGCCAGCAGCGTCGGGACAAGGAATGAAAAACTGTTTTTT.

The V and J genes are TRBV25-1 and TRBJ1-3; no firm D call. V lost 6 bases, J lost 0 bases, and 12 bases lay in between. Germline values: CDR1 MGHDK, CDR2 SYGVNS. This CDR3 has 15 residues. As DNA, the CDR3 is TGTGCCAGCAGACAAAGCGGTTCCTCTGGAAACACCATATATTTT. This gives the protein CASRQSGSSGNTIYF. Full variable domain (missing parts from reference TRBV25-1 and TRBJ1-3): EADIYQTPRYLVIGTGKKITLECSQTMGHDKMYWYQQDPGMELHLIHYSYGVNSTEKGDLSSESTVSRIRTEHFPLTLESARPSHTSQYLCASRQSGSSGNTIYFGEGSWLTVV.

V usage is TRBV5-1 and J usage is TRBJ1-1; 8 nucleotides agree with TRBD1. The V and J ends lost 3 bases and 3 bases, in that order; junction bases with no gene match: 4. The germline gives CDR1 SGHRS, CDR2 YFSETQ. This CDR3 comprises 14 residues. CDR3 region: CASSWDRSYTEAFF. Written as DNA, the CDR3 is TGCGCCAGCAGCTGGGACAGGAGCTACACTGAAGCTTTCTTT.

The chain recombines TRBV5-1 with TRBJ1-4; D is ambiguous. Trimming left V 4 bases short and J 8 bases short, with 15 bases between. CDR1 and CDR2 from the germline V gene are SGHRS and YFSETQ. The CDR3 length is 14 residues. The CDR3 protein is CASSLLPAGEKLFF. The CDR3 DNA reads TGCGCCAGCAGCCTACTTCCAGCGGGGGAAAAACTGTTTTTT.

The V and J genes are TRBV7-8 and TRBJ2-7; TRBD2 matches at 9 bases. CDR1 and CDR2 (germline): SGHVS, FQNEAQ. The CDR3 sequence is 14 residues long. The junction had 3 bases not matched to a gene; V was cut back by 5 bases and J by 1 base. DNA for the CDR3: TGTGCCAGCAGCAAGACTAGCGGATCCTACGAGCAGTACTTC. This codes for CASSKTSGSYEQYF. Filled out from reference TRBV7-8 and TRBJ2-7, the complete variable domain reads GAGVSQSPRYKVAKRGQDVALRCDPISGHVSLFWYQQALGQGPEFLTYFQNEAQLDKSGLPSDRFFAERPEGSVSTLKIQRTQQEDSAVYLCASSKTSGSYEQYFGPGTRLTVT.

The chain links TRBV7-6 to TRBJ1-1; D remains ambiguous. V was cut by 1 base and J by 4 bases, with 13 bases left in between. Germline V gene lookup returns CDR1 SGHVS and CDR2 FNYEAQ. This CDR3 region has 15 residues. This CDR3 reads CASSLGTGKATEAFF. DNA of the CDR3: TGTGCCAGCAGCTTAGGAACGGGAAAAGCCACTGAAGCTTTCTTT.

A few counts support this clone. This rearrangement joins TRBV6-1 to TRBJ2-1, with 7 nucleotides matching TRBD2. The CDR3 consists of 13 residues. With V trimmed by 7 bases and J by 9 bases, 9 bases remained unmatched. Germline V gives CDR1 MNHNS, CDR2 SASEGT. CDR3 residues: CASKPSGGGEQFF. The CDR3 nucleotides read TGTGCCAGCAAACCCTCCGGCGGGGGTGAGCAGTTCTTC.

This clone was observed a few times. CDR3 sequence (DNA): TGTGCCTGGAGGCGGGAGAGCACCGGGGTCGAGTACTTC. It yields the protein CAWRRESTGVEYF. The chain links TRBV30 to TRBJ2-5, with TRBD2 matching over 7 bases. V dropped 3 bases and J dropped 12; count of bases not matched to a gene: 13. The CDR3 totals 13 residues. Germline CDR1 and CDR2: GTSNPN and SVGIG (reference sequence).

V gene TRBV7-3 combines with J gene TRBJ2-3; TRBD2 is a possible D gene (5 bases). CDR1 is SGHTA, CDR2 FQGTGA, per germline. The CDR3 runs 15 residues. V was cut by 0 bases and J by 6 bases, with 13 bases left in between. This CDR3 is CASSLTPLVFDTQYF. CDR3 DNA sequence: TGTGCCAGCAGCTTAACCCCACTAGTTTTCGATACGCAGTATTTT.

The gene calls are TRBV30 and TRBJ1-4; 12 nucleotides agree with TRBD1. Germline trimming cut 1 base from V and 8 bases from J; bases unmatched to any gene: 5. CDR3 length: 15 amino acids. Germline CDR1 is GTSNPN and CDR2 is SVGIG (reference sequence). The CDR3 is CAWSAGTGGEEKLFF. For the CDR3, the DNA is TGTGCCTGGAGTGCGGGGACAGGGGGCGAGGAAAAACTGTTTTTT.

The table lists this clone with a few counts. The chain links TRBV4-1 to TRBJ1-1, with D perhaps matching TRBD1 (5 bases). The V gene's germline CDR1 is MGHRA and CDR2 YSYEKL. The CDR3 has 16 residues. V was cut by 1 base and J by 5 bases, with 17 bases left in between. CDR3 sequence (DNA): TGCGCCAGCAGCCAAGGGGGGGGAAGGATGAGGACTGAAGCTTTCTTT. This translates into CASSQGGGRMRTEAFF.

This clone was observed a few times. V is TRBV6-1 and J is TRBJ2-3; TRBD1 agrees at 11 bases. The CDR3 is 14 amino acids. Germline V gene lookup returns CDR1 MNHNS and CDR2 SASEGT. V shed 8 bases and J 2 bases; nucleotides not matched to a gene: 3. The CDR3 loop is CASRTGGNTDTQYF. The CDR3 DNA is TGTGCCAGCCGGACAGGGGGCAACACAGATACGCAGTATTTT.

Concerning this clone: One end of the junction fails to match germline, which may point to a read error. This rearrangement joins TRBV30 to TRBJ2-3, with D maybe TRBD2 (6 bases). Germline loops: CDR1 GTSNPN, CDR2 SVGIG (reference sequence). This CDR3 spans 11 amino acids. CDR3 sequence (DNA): TGCCCTAGCGAGTTCATGGATACGCAGTATTTT. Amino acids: CPSEFMDTQYF.

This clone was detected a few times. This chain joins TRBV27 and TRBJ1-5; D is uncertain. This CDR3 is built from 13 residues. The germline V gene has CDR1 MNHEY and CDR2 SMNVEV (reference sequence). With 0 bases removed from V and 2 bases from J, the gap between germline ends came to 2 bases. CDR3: CASSLSGNQPQHF. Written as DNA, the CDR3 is TGTGCCAGCAGTTTATCCGGCAATCAGCCCCAGCATTTT.

Here the CDR3 reads CASSLVTSGSNEQFF. The CDR3 bases are TGCGCCAGCAGCTTAGTAACTAGCGGGAGTAATGAGCAGTTCTTC. V usage is TRBV5-1 and J usage is TRBJ2-1; 11 bases align to TRBD2. Trimming at V came to 2 bases and at J to 7 bases, leaving 5 bases not matched to a gene. The CDR3 is 15 residues long. CDR1 and CDR2 (germline): SGHRS, YFSETQ. The full variable domain, completed using reference TRBV5-1 and TRBJ2-1, is KAGVTQTPRYLIKTRGQQVTLSCSPISGHRSVSWYQQTPGQGLQFLFEYFSETQRNKGNFPGRFSGRQFSNSRSEMNVSTLELGDSALYLCASSLVTSGSNEQFFGPGTRLTVL.

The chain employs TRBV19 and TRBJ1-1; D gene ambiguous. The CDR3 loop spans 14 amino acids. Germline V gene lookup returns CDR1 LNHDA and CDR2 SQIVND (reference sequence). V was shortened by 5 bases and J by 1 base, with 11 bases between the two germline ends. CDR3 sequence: CASSFANWNTEAFF. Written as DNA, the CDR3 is TGTGCCAGTAGTTTCGCAAACTGGAACACTGAAGCTTTCTTT.

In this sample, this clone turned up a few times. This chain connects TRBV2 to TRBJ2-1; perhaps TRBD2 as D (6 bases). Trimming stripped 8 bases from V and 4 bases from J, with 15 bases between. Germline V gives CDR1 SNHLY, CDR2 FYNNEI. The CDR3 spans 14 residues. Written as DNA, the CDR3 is TGTGCCAGCTGGGGGGATCGGGATTACAATGAGCAGTTCTTC. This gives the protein CASWGDRDYNEQFF.

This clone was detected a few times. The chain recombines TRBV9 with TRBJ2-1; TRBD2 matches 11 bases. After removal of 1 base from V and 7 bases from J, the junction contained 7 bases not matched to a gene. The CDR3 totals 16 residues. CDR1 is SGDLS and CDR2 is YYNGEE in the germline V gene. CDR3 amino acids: CASSVSTSGRINEQFF. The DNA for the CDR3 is TGTGCCAGCAGCGTAAGTACTAGCGGGAGAATTAATGAGCAGTTCTTC.

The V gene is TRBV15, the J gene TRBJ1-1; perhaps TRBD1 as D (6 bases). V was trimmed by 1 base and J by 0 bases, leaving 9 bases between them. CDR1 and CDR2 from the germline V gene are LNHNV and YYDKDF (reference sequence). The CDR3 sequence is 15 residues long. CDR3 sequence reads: CATSRVGGLNTEAFF. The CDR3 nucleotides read TGTGCCACCAGCAGAGTAGGGGGATTGAACACTGAAGCTTTCTTT.